One and the same sample provided the 5 T cell receptor beta chains below, sequenced in a study of blood T cell repertoires in COVID-19. Produced via immunoSEQ multiplex PCR; TCRdb's table is partial and in-frame only. The sample lists over 100,000 clones; approximately 90% were seen once. Sequencing used peripheral blood. All receptors come from a human donor in a cohort sampled during active COVID-19.

The chain carries TRBV10-3 and TRBJ1-2; D unresolved. The germline V gene has CDR1 ENHRY and CDR2 SYGVKD. V was pared by 3 bases and J by 2 bases, with 13 bases between. The CDR3 sequence is 15 residues long. CDR3 amino acids: CAISETWTGNYGYTF. The CDR3 bases are TGTGCCATCAGTGAAACCTGGACTGGGAACTATGGCTACACCTTC.

The chain recombines TRBV7-8 with TRBJ1-1, with 8 positions matching TRBD1. CDR3 length: 15 residues. Looked up from germline, CDR1 is SGHVS and CDR2 is FQNEAQ. The ends lost 5 bases at V and 7 bases at J; junction bases unmatched: 12. The chain's CDR3 is CASSPARTGPLEAFF. The CDR3 DNA follows: TGTGCCAGCAGCCCAGCGCGGACAGGGCCACTTGAAGCTTTCTTT.

V and J are TRBV18 and TRBJ2-7; D is possibly TRBD2 (6 bases). V was pared by 1 base and J by 5 bases, with 15 bases between. Germline V gene lookup returns CDR1 KGHSH and CDR2 LQKENI. The CDR3 loop spans 15 amino acids. The CDR3 sequence is CASSPRRGGTDEQYF. DNA of the CDR3: TGTGCCAGCTCACCACGGAGGGGTGGGACCGACGAGCAGTACTTC.

The chain recombines TRBV7-9 with TRBJ2-1, with 9 bases aligning to TRBD1. Germline CDR1 is SEHNR and CDR2 is FQNEAQ (reference sequence). V shed 5 bases, J shed 3 bases, and the junction held 5 bases outside the gene matches. CDR3 size: 15 residues. The CDR3 sequence is CASSITGGFYNEQFF. CDR3 coding DNA: TGTGCCAGCAGCATAACAGGGGGCTTCTACAATGAGCAGTTCTTC.

The chain couples TRBV4-1 to TRBJ2-7; 8 bases are a match to TRBD2. The germline V gene has CDR1 MGHRA and CDR2 YSYEKL. V was pared by 4 bases and J by 5 bases, with 13 bases of the junction left unmatched. The CDR3 extends over 16 amino acids. The CDR3 sequence is CASSPGRGLGVDEQYF. CDR3 in DNA: TGCGCCAGCAGCCCAGGTCGGGGACTAGGGGTCGACGAGCAGTACTTC.